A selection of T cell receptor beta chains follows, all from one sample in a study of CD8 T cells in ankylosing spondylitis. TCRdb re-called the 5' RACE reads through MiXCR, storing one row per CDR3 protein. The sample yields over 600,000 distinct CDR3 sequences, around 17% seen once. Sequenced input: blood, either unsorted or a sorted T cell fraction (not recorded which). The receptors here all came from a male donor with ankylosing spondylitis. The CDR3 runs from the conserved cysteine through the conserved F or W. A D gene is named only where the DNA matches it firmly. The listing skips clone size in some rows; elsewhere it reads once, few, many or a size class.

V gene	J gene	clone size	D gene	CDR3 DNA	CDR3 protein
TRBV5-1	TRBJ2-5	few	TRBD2	TGCGCCAGCAAGGGAGGGGAGACCCAGTACTTC	CASKGGETQYF
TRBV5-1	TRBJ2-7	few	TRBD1	TGCGCCAGCAGTTTCGGACAGGGGGAGCAGTACTTC	CASSFGQGEQYF
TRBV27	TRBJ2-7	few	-	TGTGCCAGCAGTTCGCCGGGGGACGGGGTATACGAGCAGTACTTC	CASSSPGDGVYEQYF
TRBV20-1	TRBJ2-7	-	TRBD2	TGCAGTGCTAGAGATCCCGGGACTAGCGGCCTCGACGAGCAGTACTTC	CSARDPGTSGLDEQYF
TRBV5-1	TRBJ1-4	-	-	TGCGCCAGCAGCTTGGAGGATTTTGAAAAACTGTTTTTT	CASSLEDFEKLFF
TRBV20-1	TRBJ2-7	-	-	TGCAGTGCTAGAGACTCCAACCGGGGTACCTACGAGCAGTACTTC	CSARDSNRGTYEQYF
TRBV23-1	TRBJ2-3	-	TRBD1	TGCGCCAGCAGTCAATCGACAGGGCTAACAGATACGCAGTATTTT	CASSQSTGLTDTQYF
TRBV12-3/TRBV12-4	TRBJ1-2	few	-	TGTGCCAGCAGCTCCGAATACCGGGCCTATGGCTACACCTTC	CASSSEYRAYGYTF
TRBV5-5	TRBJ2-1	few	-	TGTGCCAGCAGCTTGGGATGGGACCGGGCTCGGAATGAGCAGTTCTTC	CASSLGWDRARNEQFF
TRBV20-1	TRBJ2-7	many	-	TGCAGTGCTAGTCGCGGCTACGAGCAGTACTTC	CSASRGYEQYF
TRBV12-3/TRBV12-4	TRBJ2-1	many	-	TGTGCCAGCAGTTTGGCCGGGGCCTATGAGCAGTTCTTC	CASSLAGAYEQFF
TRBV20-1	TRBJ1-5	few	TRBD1	TGCAGTGCTTCTGGGCAGGGGGGCCAGCCCCAGCATTTT	CSASGQGGQPQHF
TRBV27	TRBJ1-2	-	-	TGTGCCAGCAGTTCTTTAGACAACTATGGCTACACCTTC	CASSSLDNYGYTF
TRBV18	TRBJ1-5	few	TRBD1	TGTGCCAGCTCACGGGACAGGAATAGCAATCAGCCCCAGCATTTT	CASSRDRNSNQPQHF
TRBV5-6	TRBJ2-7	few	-	TGTGCCAGCAGCTTCCAGGGGGGGCGTGTTAACGAGCAGTACTTC	CASSFQGGRVNEQYF
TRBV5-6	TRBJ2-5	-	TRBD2	TGTGCCAGCAGTCCGTCGGGACTAGCGGGGGGATTGGGAGAGACCCAGTACTTC	CASSPSGLAGGLGETQYF
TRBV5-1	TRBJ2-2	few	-	TGCGCCAGCAGCTTGGACGGCCTAAGCACCGGGGAGCTGTTTTTT	CASSLDGLSTGELFF
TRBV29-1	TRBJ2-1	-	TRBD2	TGCAGCGTTGCCAAGAGACTAGCGGATGAGCAGTTCTTC	CSVAKRLADEQFF
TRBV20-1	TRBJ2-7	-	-	TGCAGTGCTCCCCACGGGGCCTCCCACGCCTACGAGCAGTACTTC	CSAPHGASHAYEQYF
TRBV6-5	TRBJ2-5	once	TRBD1	TGTGCCAGCAGTTACATAGACAGGGTCAAGACCCAGTACTTC	CASSYIDRVKTQYF
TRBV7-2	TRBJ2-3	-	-	TGTGCCAGCAGCTTATTTCTAGGGGGGGGAAGTGCAGATACGCAGTATTTT	CASSLFLGGGSADTQYF
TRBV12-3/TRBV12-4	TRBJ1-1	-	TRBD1	TGTGCCAGCAGTTTAGGACCGGGTCGGACAGGGGAGAACACTGAAGCTTTCTTT	CASSLGPGRTGENTEAFF
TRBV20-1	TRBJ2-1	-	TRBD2	TGCAGTGCTAGGGGACTAGTGGGCCACAATGAGCAGTTCTTC	CSARGLVGHNEQFF
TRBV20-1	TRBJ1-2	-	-	TGCAGTGCTAGCCGTGAGCCCTATGGCTACACCTTC	CSASREPYGYTF
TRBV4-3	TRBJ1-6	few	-	TGCGCCAGCAGCCAAACCCCCGATTCACCCCTCCACTTT	CASSQTPDSPLHF
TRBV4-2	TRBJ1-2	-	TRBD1	TGTGCCAGCAGCCCTGCGGGACAGGGGGTAGGCTACACCTTC	CASSPAGQGVGYTF
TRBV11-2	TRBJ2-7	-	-	TGTGCCAGCAGCTTAGTTAGTTCGGGAGTTGGGGAGCAGTACTTC	CASSLVSSGVGEQYF
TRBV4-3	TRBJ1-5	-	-	TGCGCCAGCAGCCAAGGGGACGGACCCCTTGACAATCAGCCCCAGCATTTT	CASSQGDGPLDNQPQHF
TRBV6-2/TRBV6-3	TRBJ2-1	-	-	TGTGCCAGCAGTTATGGATGGTATGAGCAGTTCTTC	CASSYGWYEQFF
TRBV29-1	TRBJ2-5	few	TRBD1	TGCAGCACCAACAGGGGGCACGAGACCCAGTACTTC	CSTNRGHETQYF
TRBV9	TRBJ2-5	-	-	TGTGCCAGCAGCGTAGAGGGCCTCCAAGAGACCCAGTACTTC	CASSVEGLQETQYF
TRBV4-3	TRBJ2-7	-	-	TGCGCCAGCAGCCGGGCGGCCGGGTACGAGCAGTACTTC	CASSRAAGYEQYF
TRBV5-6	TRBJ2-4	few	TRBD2	TGTGCCAGCAGCTGGGGCCGGGGGGGCGCGAACATTCAGTACTTC	CASSWGRGGANIQYF
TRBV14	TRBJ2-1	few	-	TGTGCCAGCAGCCCGTTAGACAGCAATGAGCAGTTCTTC	CASSPLDSNEQFF
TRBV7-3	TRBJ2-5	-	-	TGTGCCAGCAGCTTAATGTACGGAGAGACCCAGTACTTC	CASSLMYGETQYF
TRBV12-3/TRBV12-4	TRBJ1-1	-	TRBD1	TGTGCCAGCAGTTTAGGAAGGACAGGGGCTAACACTGAAGCTTTCTTT	CASSLGRTGANTEAFF
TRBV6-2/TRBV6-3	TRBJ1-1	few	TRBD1	TGTGCCAGCAGCACGGACAGGGTTAGGGCTGAAGCTTTCTTT	CASSTDRVRAEAFF
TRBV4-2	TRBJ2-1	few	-	TGTGCCAGCAGCCAAGTAGAGAATTCCTACAATGAGCAGTTCTTC	CASSQVENSYNEQFF
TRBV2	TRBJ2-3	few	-	TGTGCCAGCACCAAAACAGATACGCAGTATTTT	CASTKTDTQYF
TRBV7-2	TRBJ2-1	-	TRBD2	TGTGCCAGCAGCTTAGACGTGACTAGCGCTTACAATGAGCAGTTCTTC	CASSLDVTSAYNEQFF
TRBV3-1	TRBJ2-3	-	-	TGTGCCAGCAGCCCGATAGGCACAGATACGCAGTATTTT	CASSPIGTDTQYF
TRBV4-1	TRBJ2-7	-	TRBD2	TGCGCCAGCAGCCCCAATTTGAGCGGGGTTCCCTACGAGCAGTACTTC	CASSPNLSGVPYEQYF
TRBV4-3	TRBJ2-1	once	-	TGCGCCAGCGGCCAACACTACCAACTAGGGGCCTACAATGAGCAGTTCTTC	CASGQHYQLGAYNEQFF
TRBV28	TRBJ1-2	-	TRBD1	TGTGCCAGCAGTTTACTGGACAGGGTAGGGGGAAGTGGCTACACCTTC	CASSLLDRVGGSGYTF
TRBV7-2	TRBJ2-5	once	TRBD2	TGTGCCAGCAGCTTAGCGGGACTAGCGGGGACAGTATCCGAGACCCAGTACTTC	CASSLAGLAGTVSETQYF
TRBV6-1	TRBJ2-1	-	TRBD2	TGTGCCAGCAGCAGGGGGGTAGCGGGGGGGTCGTACAATGAGCAGTTCTTC	CASSRGVAGGSYNEQFF
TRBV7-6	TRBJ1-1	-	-	TGTGCCACCTCACTGGGTCCATACATGAACACTGAAGCTTTCTTT	CATSLGPYMNTEAFF
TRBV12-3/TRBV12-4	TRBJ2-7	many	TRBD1	TGTGCCAGCAGTTTAGCCGGGACAGGGGGCTTCGAGCAGTACTTC	CASSLAGTGGFEQYF
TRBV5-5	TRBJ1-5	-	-	TGTGCCAGCAGCCCCAGTGGGGATCAGCCCCAGCATTTT	CASSPSGDQPQHF
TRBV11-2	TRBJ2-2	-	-	TGTGCCAGCAGTCCTACACAGGGTGTCGGGGAGCTGTTTTTT	CASSPTQGVGELFF
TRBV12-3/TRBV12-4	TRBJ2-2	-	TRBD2	TGTGCCAGCAGTCCCCATGGCGGGAGCCGAACCGGGGAGCTGTTTTTT	CASSPHGGSRTGELFF
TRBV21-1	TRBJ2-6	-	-	TGTGCCAGCAGCACCCGGGACCGCGAGTCTGGGGCCAACGTCCTGACTTTC	CASSTRDRESGANVLTF
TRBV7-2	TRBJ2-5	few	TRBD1	TGTGCCAGCAGCCCGGGACAGCTGAAAGAGACCCAGTACTTC	CASSPGQLKETQYF
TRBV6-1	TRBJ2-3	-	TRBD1	TGTGCCAGCAGCTCCGGGACAGGGATTTTAGGCACAGATACGCAGTATTTT	CASSSGTGILGTDTQYF
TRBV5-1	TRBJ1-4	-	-	TGCGCCAGCAGCTTGGGCGGGTTTTTTTCGGAAAAACTGTTTTTT	CASSLGGFFSEKLFF
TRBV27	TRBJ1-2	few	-	TGTGCCAGCAGTTTCGTGGGGGGGTGGGATGGCTACACCTTC	CASSFVGGWDGYTF
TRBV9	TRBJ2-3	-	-	TGTGCCAGCAGCGTAACAGGGAGTTACGGCACAGATACGCAGTATTTT	CASSVTGSYGTDTQYF